Listed here are 27 T cell receptor beta chains from one sample, sequenced in a study of shared clonotypes between healthy human individuals. Sequencing used immunoSEQ multiplex PCR; TCRdb keeps in-frame clones, though not all of them. The table lists approximately 500,000 clones, 81% of them singletons, with roughly 13% in the top ten. What was sequenced was PBMCs. These TCRs come from a woman aged 40 to 50 in good health. Some clones in this sample may be carry-over from other donors' samples.

In its sample, this clone was seen many times. The same CDR3 is also encoded by other DNA sequences in this sample. The J gene is TRBJ2-5, the V gene TRBV29-1; D possibly corresponds to TRBD2 (6 bases). The germline V gene encodes CDR1 SQVTM and CDR2 ANQGSEA. CDR3 size: 13 residues. V was shortened by 6 bases and J by 1 base, with 12 bases between the two germline ends. This CDR3 is CSVGGWAQETQYF. The DNA for the CDR3 is TGCAGCGTGGGGGGTTGGGCCCAAGAGACCCAGTACTTC.

As for this clone: It is likely a read error: a sequence one base away is far more abundant. The chain has TRBV2 and TRBJ1-5; no definite D call. The germline CDR1 and CDR2 sequences are SNHLY and FYNNEI. Between the trimmed V and J ends, which lost 3 bases and 5 bases, there was a span of 20 bases. The CDR3 totals 17 residues. CDR3 residues: CASSEWGRPDIYQPQHF. CDR3 nucleotides: TGTGCCAGCAGTGAGTGGGGAAGACCTGACATTTATCAGCCCCAGCATTTT.

This clone was recorded many times. The chain uses TRBV30 and TRBJ2-5, with 8 bases lining up with TRBD1. The DNA end favors TRBJ2-7, so the J call may be wrong. From germline, CDR1 is GTSNPN and CDR2 SVGIG (reference sequence). The CDR3 has 15 amino acids. The CDR3 region has the DNA TGTGCCTGGATATCCCTGCAGGGGGCTTTTTACGAGCAGTACTTC. Translation gives CAWISLQGAFYEQYF.

For this clone: Other DNA sequences within the sample encode an identical CDR3. The chain combines TRBV7-2 with TRBJ1-1; D is unresolved. The CDR3 has 13 residues. Looked up from germline, CDR1 is SGHTA and CDR2 is FQGNSA. V was cut by 1 base and J by 1 base, with 4 bases left in between. Written as DNA, the CDR3 is TGTGCCAGCAGCTTAGGTCGGAACACTGAAGCTTTCTTT. Protein product: CASSLGRNTEAFF. Based on the CDR3 plus reference TRBV7-2 and TRBJ1-1, the full variable domain is GAGVSQSPSNKVTEKGKDVELRCDPISGHTALYWYRQSLGQGLEFLIYFQGNSAPDKSGLPSDRFSAERTGGSVSTLTIQRTQQEDSAVYLCASSLGRNTEAFFGQGTRLTVV.

This clone has just one count. This chain links TRBV27 with TRBJ1-2; the match to TRBD1 covers 7 bases. This CDR3 is built from 17 residues. CDR1 and CDR2 (germline): MNHEY, SMNVEV (reference sequence). Trimming removed 5 bases from V and 0 bases from J; junction bases left unmatched: 12. The CDR3 is CASSPSRDRVANYGYTF. In DNA form, the CDR3 reads TGTGCCAGCAGTCCGTCCCGGGACAGAGTTGCTAACTATGGCTACACCTTC.

V gene TRBV6-6 combines with J gene TRBJ2-5, with D perhaps matching TRBD2 (6 bases). With 6 bases removed from V and 1 base from J, the gap between germline ends came to 12 bases. Germline values: CDR1 MNHNY, CDR2 SVGAGI (reference sequence). The CDR3 is 14 residues long. The CDR3 nucleotides are TGTGCCAGCAGGCCTACCGGGGGCCAAGAGACCCAGTACTTC. Its translation: CASRPTGGQETQYF.

Only a few counts were recorded for this clone. The rearrangement joins TRBV7-2 to TRBJ2-3; unclear D gene. The CDR3 totals 16 residues. Germline loops: CDR1 SGHTA, CDR2 FQGNSA. V gave up 0 bases and J gave up 0 bases, with 10 bases separating them. In DNA, the CDR3 is TGTGCCAGCAGCTTAGCCCCGTGGCGGAGCACAGATACGCAGTATTTT. This gives the protein CASSLAPWRSTDTQYF.

This chain connects TRBV11-2 to TRBJ2-7, with 9 bases that match TRBD1. The V and J ends lost 5 bases and 3 bases, in that order; junction bases with no gene match: 11. The V gene's germline CDR1 is SGHAT and CDR2 FQNNGV. CDR3 length: 16 amino acids. For the CDR3, the DNA is TGTGCCAGCAGCCCCGCCGCCCGGACAGGGGTCTACGAGCAGTACTTC. Encoded protein: CASSPAARTGVYEQYF.

The chain carries TRBV30 and TRBJ1-5, with D uncertain. The CDR3 is 13 residues long. Deletions cut 2 bases from V and 5 bases from J, with 10 bases between. Germline CDR1 reads GTSNPN; CDR2 reads SVGIG (reference sequence). CDR3 DNA sequence: TGTGCCTGGAGTCCGACGCGAGATCAGCCCCAGCATTTT. It specifies CAWSPTRDQPQHF.

Remarks on this clone: At the DNA level, this CDR3 is encoded by other sequences in the same sample as well. The rearrangement links TRBV19 to TRBJ2-7; 7 nucleotides agree with TRBD1. CDR1 LNHDA and CDR2 SQIVND come from the germline V gene (reference sequence). The length of the CDR3 is 14 residues. The V segment lost 3 bases and the J segment 0 bases; nucleotides outside the gene matches: 2. CDR3 sequence reads: CASSMGTASYEQYF. CDR3 sequence (DNA): TGTGCCAGTAGTATGGGGACAGCCTCCTACGAGCAGTACTTC.

The rearrangement uses TRBV11-2 and TRBJ1-1; no clear D. There are 13 residues in the CDR3. Germline CDR1 reads SGHAT; CDR2 reads FQNNGV. V dropped 5 bases and J dropped 1 base, with 8 bases sitting between them. In DNA form, the CDR3 reads TGTGCCAGCAGCCCGCCAGGGAACACTGAAGCTTTCTTT. It is translated as CASSPPGNTEAFF.

This clone appeared a single time. A far bigger clonotype differs at one base, so this is likely a read error. Within the sample, other DNA sequences also encode this same CDR3. The V call is TRBV10-3, the J call TRBJ2-5; possibly TRBD1 for D (5 bases). Germline V gives CDR1 ENHRY, CDR2 SYGVKD. V was trimmed by 4 bases and J by 2 bases, leaving 8 bases between them. The CDR3 is made up of 13 amino acids. CDR3 sequence reads: CAISARAQETQYF. The CDR3 coding sequence is TGTGCCATCAGTGCCAGGGCTCAAGAGACCCAGTACTTC.

The chain joins TRBV15 to TRBJ1-4; no firm D call. Germline assignment: CDR1 LNHNV and CDR2 YYDKDF (reference sequence). V lost 2 bases and J lost 3, with 13 bases in between. The CDR3 runs to 16 residues. The CDR3 bases are TGTGCCACCAGCAGATTTGACCTCGGGGCTAATGAAAAACTGTTTTTT. Translation: CATSRFDLGANEKLFF.

In regard to this clone: A far larger clone is one base from this, pointing to a likely read error. The same CDR3 can be traced to other DNA sequences in this sample. The rearrangement links TRBV11-2 to TRBJ2-5; 9 bases match TRBD2. This CDR3 is 17 amino acids long. Germline V gene data show CDR1 as SGHAT and CDR2 as FQNNGV. CDR3 nucleotides: TGCGCCAGCAGCTTAGAACTCTGGACTAGCGTCCAAGAGACCCAGTACTTC. Translation gives CASSLELWTSVQETQYF.

Turning to this clone: Since a far larger clone is one base different, this is likely a read error. The CDR3 nucleotides are TGTGCCAGCAGTGAAAGAGTGGCTGAAGCTTTCTTT. Amino acid sequence: CASSERVAEAFF. The chain has TRBV2 and TRBJ1-1; D remains ambiguous. Germline V gives CDR1 SNHLY, CDR2 FYNNEI. Trimming stripped 2 bases from V and 6 bases from J, with 7 bases between. The CDR3 contains 12 residues.

This chain's CDR3 is CASSPQAYAGELFF. The CDR3 DNA sequence: TGTGCCAGCAGTCCACAGGCGTACGCCGGGGAGCTGTTTTTT. The rearrangement joins TRBV6-1 to TRBJ2-2; possibly TRBD1 for D (5 bases). Germline V gene data show CDR1 as MNHNS and CDR2 as SASEGT. This CDR3 spans 14 amino acids. Deletions cut 5 bases from V and 6 bases from J, with 13 bases between.

The chain joins TRBV7-9 to TRBJ1-3; D is unclear. Germline lookup yields CDR1 SEHNR and CDR2 FQNEAQ (reference sequence). This CDR3 has 15 residues. V was clipped by 3 bases and J by 4 bases, with 13 bases between them. The CDR3 sequence is CASSFGQAAGNTIYF. DNA of the CDR3: TGTGCCAGCAGCTTCGGGCAGGCCGCGGGAAACACCATATATTTT.

This chain joins TRBV5-4 and TRBJ2-3; D call uncertain. The CDR3 is 15 amino acids. Germline V gives CDR1 SGHNT, CDR2 YYREEE (reference sequence). V lost 4 bases to trimming and J lost 0 bases, with 12 bases between them. The CDR3 loop reads CASSGGPTSTDTQYF. CDR3 DNA: TGTGCCAGCAGCGGTGGACCGACTAGCACAGATACGCAGTATTTT.

In regard to this clone: A much larger clone is a single base away; this may be a read error. This sample includes further DNA sequences coding for the same CDR3. The chain has TRBV29-1 and TRBJ1-2; no firm D call. The germline CDR1 and CDR2 sequences are SQVTM and ANQGSEA. The CDR3 contains 11 residues. CDR3 nucleotides: TGCAGCGAGTCCTCAAACTATGGCAACACATTC. Protein product: CSESSNYGNTF. Full variable domain (missing parts from reference TRBV29-1 and TRBJ1-2): SAVISQKPSRDICQRGTSLTIQCQVDSQVTMMFWYRQQPGQSLTLIATANQGSEATYESGFVIDKFPISRPNLTFSTLTVSNMSPEDSSIYLCSESSNYGNTFGSGTRLTVV.

Concerning this clone itself: A far larger clone is one base from this, pointing to a likely read error. V gene TRBV4-1 combines with J gene TRBJ2-3; 9 bases are a match to TRBD2. V trimming: 0 bases; J trimming: 8 bases; junction bases outside the gene matches: 12. The CDR3 is 17 residues long. Germline-derived CDR1 and CDR2 are MGHRA and YSYEKL. The CDR3 sequence: CASSQDHQPAGGGTQYF. DNA for the CDR3: TGCGCCAGCAGCCAAGATCATCAACCAGCGGGAGGTGGTACGCAGTATTTT.

A word on this clone: A read error likely explains this, since a far larger clone differs by one base. This chain joins TRBV19 and TRBJ2-1, with D possibly TRBD2 on 6 matching bases. V was clipped by 7 bases and J by 7 bases, with 17 bases between them. The CDR3 extends over 14 amino acids. CDR1 is LNHDA and CDR2 is SQIVND in the germline V gene (reference sequence). CDR3 nucleotide sequence: TGTGCCAGTACCCGAGGACTAACGGCAAATGAGCAGTTCTTC. It codes for CASTRGLTANEQFF.

The V gene is TRBV27, the J gene TRBJ2-7, with 13 bases lining up with TRBD2. From germline, CDR1 is MNHEY and CDR2 SMNVEV (reference sequence). The J segment lost 6 bases and the V segment lost 5 bases, leaving 7 bases of the junction unmatched. The CDR3 loop spans 15 amino acids. This CDR3 is CASSLWTSGRSEQYF. The CDR3 DNA reads TGTGCCAGCAGTCTATGGACTAGCGGGAGATCCGAGCAGTACTTC.

On this clone: A read error likely explains this, since a far larger clone differs by one base. The same CDR3 can be traced to other DNA sequences in this sample. V usage is TRBV10-3 and J usage is TRBJ2-6; D gene ambiguous. V dropped 9 bases and J dropped 0 bases, with 9 bases sitting between them. The CDR3 totals 14 residues. Germline lookup yields CDR1 ENHRY and CDR2 SYGVKD. The CDR3 nucleotides read TGTGCCATTTTACCAAGCTCTGGGGCCAACGTCCTGACTTTC. Protein sequence: CAILPSSGANVLTF.

The CDR3: CASSLGQVGGDTQYF. The DNA for the CDR3 is TGTGCCAGCAGCTTGGGGCAGGTTGGTGGAGATACGCAGTATTTT. J is TRBJ2-3 and V is TRBV5-5; D is uncertain. The CDR3 length is 15 residues. Trimming shortened V by 0 bases and J by 5 bases, and 13 bases separated the two germline ends. The germline CDR1 and CDR2 sequences are SGHKS and YYEKEE (reference sequence).

This clone has a handful of counts. The chain combines TRBV5-4 with TRBJ1-2; 9 positions match TRBD1. CDR1 SGHNT and CDR2 YYREEE come from the germline V gene (reference sequence). This CDR3 comprises 12 residues. V trimming: 3 bases; J trimming: 8 bases; junction bases outside the gene matches: 2. CDR3 loop: CASSWTGEGYTF. CDR3 nucleotides: TGTGCCAGCAGCTGGACAGGGGAGGGCTACACCTTC. Using reference TRBV5-4 and TRBJ1-2 for the parts outside the CDR3, the full variable domain is ETGVTQSPTHLIKTRGQQVTLRCSSQSGHNTVSWYQQALGQGPQFIFQYYREEENGRGNFPPRFSGLQFPNYSSELNVNALELDDSALYLCASSWTGEGYTFGSGTRLTVV.

The rearrangement links TRBV30 to TRBJ2-2; a possible D gene is TRBD2 (6 bases). The germline gives CDR1 GTSNPN, CDR2 SVGIG (reference sequence). The CDR3 spans 16 residues. V was cut by 0 bases and J by 5 bases, with 16 bases left in between. The CDR3 sequence is CAWSVGNLAGTGELFF. The CDR3 region has the DNA TGTGCCTGGAGTGTAGGGAATCTGGCGGGAACCGGGGAGCTGTTTTTT.

The V and J genes are TRBV28 and TRBJ2-7; TRBD1 is a possible D gene (5 bases). V was trimmed by 7 bases and J by 0 bases, leaving 13 bases between them. The CDR3 is 14 residues long. Germline-derived CDR1 and CDR2 are MDHEN and SYDVKM. This CDR3 reads CASNPPGASYEQYF. For the CDR3, the DNA is TGTGCCAGCAATCCCCCTGGGGCCTCCTACGAGCAGTACTTC.